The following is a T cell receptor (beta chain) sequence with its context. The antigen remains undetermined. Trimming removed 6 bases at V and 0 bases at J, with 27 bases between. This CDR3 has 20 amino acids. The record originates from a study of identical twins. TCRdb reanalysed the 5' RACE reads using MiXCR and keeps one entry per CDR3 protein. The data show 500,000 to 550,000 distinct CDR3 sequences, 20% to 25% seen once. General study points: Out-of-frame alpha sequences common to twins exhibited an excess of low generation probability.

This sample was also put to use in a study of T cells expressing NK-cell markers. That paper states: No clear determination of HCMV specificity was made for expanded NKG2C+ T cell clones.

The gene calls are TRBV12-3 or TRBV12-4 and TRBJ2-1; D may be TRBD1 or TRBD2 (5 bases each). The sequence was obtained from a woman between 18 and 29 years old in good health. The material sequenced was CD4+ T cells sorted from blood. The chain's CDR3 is CASRYRGQRLNPGSYNEQFF. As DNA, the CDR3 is TGTGCCAGCAGATATAGGGGCCAGCGGTTAAACCCGGGCTCCTACAATGAGCAGTTCTTC.